The clone carrying this TCR beta chain was detected many times. Its antigen remains unidentified. The entry originates in a study of identical twins. Study observations and caveats: Twins shared out-of-frame alpha sequences with excess low generation probability. The more abundant beta clonotypes in cord blood had fewer insertions, and memory repertoires did not show this.

TCRdb re-analysed the 5' RACE reads in MiXCR, keeping a single row per CDR3 protein. This sample has approximately 680,000 distinct CDR3 sequences, with just over 7% found just once. The CDR3 loop spans 15 amino acids. Trimming shortened V by 5 bases and J by 2 bases, and 14 bases separated the two germline ends. The sample also formed part of further work on yellow fever vaccine responses in identical twins.

The chain couples TRBV12-3 or TRBV12-4 to TRBJ2-3; tentative D call: TRBD1 (6 bases). Sequencing was done on a sample of PBMCs. The clonotype was recovered from a woman between 18 and 29 years old in good health. CDR3 region: CASSTFGQNTDTQYF. In DNA form, the CDR3 reads TGTGCCAGCAGTACCTTCGGACAGAACACAGATACGCAGTATTTT.